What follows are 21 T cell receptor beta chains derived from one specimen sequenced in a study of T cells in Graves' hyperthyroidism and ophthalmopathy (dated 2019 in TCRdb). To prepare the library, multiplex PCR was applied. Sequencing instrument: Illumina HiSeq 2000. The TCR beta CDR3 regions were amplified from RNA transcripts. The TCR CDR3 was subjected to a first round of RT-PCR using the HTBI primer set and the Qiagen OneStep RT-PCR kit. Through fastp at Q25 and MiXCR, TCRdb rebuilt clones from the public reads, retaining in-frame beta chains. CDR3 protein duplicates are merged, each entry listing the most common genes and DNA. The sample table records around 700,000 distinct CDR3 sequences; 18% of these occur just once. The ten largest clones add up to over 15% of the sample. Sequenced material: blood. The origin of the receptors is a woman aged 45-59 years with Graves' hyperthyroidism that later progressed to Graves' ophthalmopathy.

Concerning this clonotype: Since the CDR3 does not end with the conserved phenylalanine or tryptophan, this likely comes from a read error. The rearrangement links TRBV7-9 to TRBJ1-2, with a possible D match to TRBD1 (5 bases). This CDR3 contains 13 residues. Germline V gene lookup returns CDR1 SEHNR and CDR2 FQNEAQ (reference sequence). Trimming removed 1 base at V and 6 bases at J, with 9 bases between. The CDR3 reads CASSLEAGNGYTL. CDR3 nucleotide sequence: TGTGCCAGCAGCTTAGAAGCAGGGAATGGCTACACCCTC.

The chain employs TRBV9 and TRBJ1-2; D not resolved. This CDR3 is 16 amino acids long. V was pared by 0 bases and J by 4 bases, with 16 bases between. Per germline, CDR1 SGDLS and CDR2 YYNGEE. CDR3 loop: CASSVGLWRAGYGYTF. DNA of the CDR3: TGTGCCAGCAGCGTAGGACTTTGGAGGGCCGGCTATGGCTACACCTTC. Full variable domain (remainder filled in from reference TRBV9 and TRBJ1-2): DSGVTQTPKHLITATGQRVTLRCSPRSGDLSVYWYQQSLDQGLQFLIQYYNGEERAKGNILERFSAQQFPDLHSELNLSSLELGDSALYFCASSVGLWRAGYGYTFGSGTRLTVV.

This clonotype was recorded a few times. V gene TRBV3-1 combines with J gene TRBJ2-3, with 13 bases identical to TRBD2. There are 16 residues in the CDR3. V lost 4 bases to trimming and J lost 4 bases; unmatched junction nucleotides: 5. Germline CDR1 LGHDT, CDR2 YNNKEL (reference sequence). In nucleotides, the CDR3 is TGTGCCAGCAGCCTGGGACTAGCGGGGCGAGCAGATACGCAGTATTTT. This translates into CASSLGLAGRADTQYF.

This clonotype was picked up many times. The CDR3 loop reads CASSRRTGAAEDTQYF. The CDR3 bases are TGTGCCAGCAGCCGTAGGACGGGGGCTGCAGAAGATACGCAGTATTTT. This chain joins TRBV11-3 and TRBJ2-3, with D perhaps matching TRBD1 or TRBD2 (6 bases each). V lost 5 bases, J lost 5 bases, and 20 bases lay in between. Germline CDR1 and CDR2: SGHNT and YENEEA. The CDR3 spans 16 residues.

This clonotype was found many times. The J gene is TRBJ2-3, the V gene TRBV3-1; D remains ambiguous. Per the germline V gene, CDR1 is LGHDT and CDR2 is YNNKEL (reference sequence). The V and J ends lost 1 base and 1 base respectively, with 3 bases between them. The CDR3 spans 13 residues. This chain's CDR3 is CASSQVGTDTQYF. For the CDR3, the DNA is TGTGCCAGCAGCCAAGTAGGCACAGATACGCAGTATTTT.

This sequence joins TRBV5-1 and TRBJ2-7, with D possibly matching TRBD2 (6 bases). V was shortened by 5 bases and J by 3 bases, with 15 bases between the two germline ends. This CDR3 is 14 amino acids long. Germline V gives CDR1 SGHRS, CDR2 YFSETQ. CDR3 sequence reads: CASRRGGLVYEQYF. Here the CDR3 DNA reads TGCGCCAGCAGACGTGGAGGGTTGGTCTACGAGCAGTACTTC.

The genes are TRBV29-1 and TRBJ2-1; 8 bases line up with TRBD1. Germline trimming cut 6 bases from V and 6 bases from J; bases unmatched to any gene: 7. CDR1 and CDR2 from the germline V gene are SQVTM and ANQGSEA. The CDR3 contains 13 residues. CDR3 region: CSVPGQVGNEQFF. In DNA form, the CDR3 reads TGCAGCGTACCGGGACAGGTGGGCAATGAGCAGTTCTTC.

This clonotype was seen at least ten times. CDR3 coding DNA: TGCAGTGCTAGACTTGTGGGACAGGGGGCTACCAAAAACATTCAGTACTTC. It is translated as CSARLVGQGATKNIQYF. The chain couples TRBV20-1 to TRBJ2-4; 12 positions match TRBD1. The V gene's germline CDR1 is DFQATT and CDR2 SNEGSKA (reference sequence). The CDR3 is 17 amino acids. V lost 2 bases and J lost 2; bases outside the gene matches: 7.

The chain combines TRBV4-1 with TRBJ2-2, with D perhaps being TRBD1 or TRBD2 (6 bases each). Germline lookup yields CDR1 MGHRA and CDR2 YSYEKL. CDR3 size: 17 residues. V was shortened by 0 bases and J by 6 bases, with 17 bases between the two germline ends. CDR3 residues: CASSQDRESRGAGELFF. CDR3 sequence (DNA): TGCGCCAGCAGCCAAGACAGGGAGAGTAGGGGGGCCGGGGAGCTGTTTTTT.

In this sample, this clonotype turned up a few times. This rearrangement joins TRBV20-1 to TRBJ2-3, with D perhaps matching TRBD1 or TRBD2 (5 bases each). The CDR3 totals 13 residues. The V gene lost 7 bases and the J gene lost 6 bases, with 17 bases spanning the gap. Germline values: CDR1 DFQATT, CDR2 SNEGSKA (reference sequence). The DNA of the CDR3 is TGCAGTGTTCCGGGACCCTTAGCGGATACGCAGTATTTT. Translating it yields CSVPGPLADTQYF.

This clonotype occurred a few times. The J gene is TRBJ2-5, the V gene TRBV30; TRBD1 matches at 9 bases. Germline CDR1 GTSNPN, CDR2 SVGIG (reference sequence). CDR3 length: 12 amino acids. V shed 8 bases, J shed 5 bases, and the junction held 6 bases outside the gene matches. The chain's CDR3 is CANGQGRETQYF. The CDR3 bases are TGTGCCAACGGACAGGGGCGGGAGACCCAGTACTTC.

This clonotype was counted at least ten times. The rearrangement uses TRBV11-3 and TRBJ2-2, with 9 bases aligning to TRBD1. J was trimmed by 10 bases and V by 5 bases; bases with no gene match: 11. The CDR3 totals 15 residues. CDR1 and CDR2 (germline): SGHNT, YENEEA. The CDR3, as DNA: TGTGCCAGCAGCCGTGACAGGGGGTTATTTGAGGAGCTGTTTTTT. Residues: CASSRDRGLFEELFF.

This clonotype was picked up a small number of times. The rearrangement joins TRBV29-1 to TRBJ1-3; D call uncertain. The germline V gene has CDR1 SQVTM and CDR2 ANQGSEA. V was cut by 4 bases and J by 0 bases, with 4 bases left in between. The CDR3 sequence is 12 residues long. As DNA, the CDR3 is TGCAGCGTTGCAGTCTCTGGAAACACCATATATTTT. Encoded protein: CSVAVSGNTIYF.

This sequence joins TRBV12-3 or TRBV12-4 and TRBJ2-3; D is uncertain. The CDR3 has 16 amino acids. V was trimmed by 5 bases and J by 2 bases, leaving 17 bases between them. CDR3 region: CASSPPRHINTDTQYF. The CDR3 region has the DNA TGTGCCAGCAGTCCTCCAAGACATATCAACACAGATACGCAGTATTTT.

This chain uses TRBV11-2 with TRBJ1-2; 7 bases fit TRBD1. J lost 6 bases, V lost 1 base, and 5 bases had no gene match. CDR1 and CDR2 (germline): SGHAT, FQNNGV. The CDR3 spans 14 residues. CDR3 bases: TGTGCCAGCAGCTTAGGTTCCGACAGGGATGGCTACACCTTC. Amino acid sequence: CASSLGSDRDGYTF.

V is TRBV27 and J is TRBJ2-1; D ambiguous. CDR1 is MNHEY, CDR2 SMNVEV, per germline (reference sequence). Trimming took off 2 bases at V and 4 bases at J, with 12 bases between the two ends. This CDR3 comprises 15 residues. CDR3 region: CASSLLLAQYNEQFF. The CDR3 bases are TGTGCCAGCAGTTTACTTTTAGCCCAATACAATGAGCAGTTCTTC.

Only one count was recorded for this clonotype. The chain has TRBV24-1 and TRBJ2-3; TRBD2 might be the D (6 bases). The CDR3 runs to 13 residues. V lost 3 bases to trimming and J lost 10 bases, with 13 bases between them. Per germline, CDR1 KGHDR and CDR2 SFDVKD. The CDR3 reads CATSDPTGDAQYF. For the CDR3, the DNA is TGTGCCACCAGTGATCCCACGGGGGATGCGCAGTATTTT.

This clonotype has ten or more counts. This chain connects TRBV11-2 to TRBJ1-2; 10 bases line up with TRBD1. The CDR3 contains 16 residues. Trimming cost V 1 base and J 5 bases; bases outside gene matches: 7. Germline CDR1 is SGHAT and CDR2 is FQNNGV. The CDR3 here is CASSLVGGTGEYGYTF. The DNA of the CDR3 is TGTGCCAGCAGCTTAGTGGGGGGGACAGGGGAATATGGCTACACCTTC. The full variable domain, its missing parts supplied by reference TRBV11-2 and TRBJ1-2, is EAGVAQSPRYKIIEKRQSVAFWCNPISGHATLYWYQQILGQGPKLLIQFQNNGVVDDSQLPKDRFSAERLKGVDSTLKIQPAKLEDSAVYLCASSLVGGTGEYGYTFGSGTRLTVV.

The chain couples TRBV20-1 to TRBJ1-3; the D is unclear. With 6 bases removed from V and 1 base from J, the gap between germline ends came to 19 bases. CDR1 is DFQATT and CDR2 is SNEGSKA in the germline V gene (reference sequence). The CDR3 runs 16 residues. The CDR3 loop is CSAPTAEIGSGNTIYF. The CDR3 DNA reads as TGCAGTGCGCCGACCGCCGAAATAGGATCTGGAAACACCATATATTTT.

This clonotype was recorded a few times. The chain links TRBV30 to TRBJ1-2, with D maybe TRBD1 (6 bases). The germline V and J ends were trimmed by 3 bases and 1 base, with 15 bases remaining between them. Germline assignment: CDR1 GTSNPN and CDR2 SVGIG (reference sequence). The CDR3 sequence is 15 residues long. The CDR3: CAWSPLGTLNYGYTF. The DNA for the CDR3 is TGTGCCTGGAGCCCCCTCGGGACACTTAACTATGGCTACACCTTC.

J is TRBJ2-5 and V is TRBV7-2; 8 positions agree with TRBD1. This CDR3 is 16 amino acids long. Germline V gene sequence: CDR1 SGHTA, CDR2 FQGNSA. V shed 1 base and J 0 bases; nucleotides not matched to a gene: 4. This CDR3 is CASSLGTGGYQETQYF. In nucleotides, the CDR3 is TGTGCCAGCAGCTTAGGTACAGGGGGGTACCAAGAGACCCAGTACTTC.